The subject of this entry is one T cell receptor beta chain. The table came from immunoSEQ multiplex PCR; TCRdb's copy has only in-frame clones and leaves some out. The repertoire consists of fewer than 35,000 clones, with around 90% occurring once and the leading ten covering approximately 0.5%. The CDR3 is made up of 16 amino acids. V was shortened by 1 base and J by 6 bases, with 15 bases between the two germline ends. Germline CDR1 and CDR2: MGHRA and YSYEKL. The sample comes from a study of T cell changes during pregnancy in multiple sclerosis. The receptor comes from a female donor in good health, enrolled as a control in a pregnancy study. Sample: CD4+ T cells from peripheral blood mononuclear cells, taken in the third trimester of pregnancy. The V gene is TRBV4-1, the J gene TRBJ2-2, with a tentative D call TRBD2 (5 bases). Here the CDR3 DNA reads TGCGCCAGCAGCCAAGCCGCGGGCAGTGAGGCCGGGGAGCTGTTTTTT. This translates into CASSQAAGSEAGELFF.